Included here is one T cell receptor beta chain sequence, with context. Antigen unknown. The entry originates in a study of T cell responses to AZD1222 COVID-19 vaccine. General study results and limits: Mapped onto spike, vaccine-associated CD4 TCRs spanned it and were dominant at 160-218 and 743-854. Once two AZD1222 doses were given, Spike-specific TCR breadth and depth went up. White British people made up most donors, females outnumbered males, and clonal diversity was possibly underestimated. Without day 14 samples, only post-peak T cell repertoires were studied.

This CDR3 has 15 residues. The trim removed 2 bases at V and 1 base at J, leaving 5 bases unmatched. The V gene's germline CDR1 is SGHAT and CDR2 FQNNGV. Libraries were prepared by immunoSEQ multiplex PCR; TCRdb keeps only in-frame clonotypes and omits some of them. The table includes approximately 140,000 clones, roughly nine tenths detected once. The chain recombines TRBV11-2 with TRBJ2-7; TRBD2 matches 7 bases. The clonotype originates from an adult who received the AZD1222 COVID-19 vaccine. The source material was peripheral blood, sampled 28 days after the second AZD1222 dose. CDR3: CASSLSVGGSYEQYF. For the CDR3, the DNA is TGTGCCAGCAGCTTAAGTGTGGGAGGGTCCTACGAGCAGTACTTC.